This TCR beta chain was retrieved from a study of blood T cell repertoires in COVID-19. Study context: From T cells, B-cell-depleted T cells, or PBMCs came the material, which was cDNA or gDNA.

The data were produced by immunoSEQ multiplex PCR, yet TCRdb's version contains in-frame clones alone and is incomplete. The repertoire holds about 380,000 clones, with almost 90% as singletons. Sequenced input: peripheral blood. This TCR came from a man between 18 and 35 years old with active or convalescent COVID-19.

The CDR3 protein is CASSPFRSTYEQYF. In DNA, the CDR3 is TGTGCCAGCAGCCCTTTCCGCTCTACCTACGAGCAGTACTTC. The V call is TRBV7-6, the J call TRBJ2-7; D is uncertain. Deletions cut 5 bases from V and 2 bases from J, with 13 bases between. This CDR3 is built from 14 residues. CDR1 SGHVS and CDR2 FNYEAQ come from the germline V gene. The full variable domain, rest sourced from reference TRBV7-6 and TRBJ2-7, is GAGVSQSPRYKVTKRGQDVALRCDPISGHVSLYWYRQALGQGPEFLTYFNYEAQQDKSGLPNDRFSAERPEGSISTLTIQRTEQRDSAMYRCASSPFRSTYEQYFGPGTRLTVT.